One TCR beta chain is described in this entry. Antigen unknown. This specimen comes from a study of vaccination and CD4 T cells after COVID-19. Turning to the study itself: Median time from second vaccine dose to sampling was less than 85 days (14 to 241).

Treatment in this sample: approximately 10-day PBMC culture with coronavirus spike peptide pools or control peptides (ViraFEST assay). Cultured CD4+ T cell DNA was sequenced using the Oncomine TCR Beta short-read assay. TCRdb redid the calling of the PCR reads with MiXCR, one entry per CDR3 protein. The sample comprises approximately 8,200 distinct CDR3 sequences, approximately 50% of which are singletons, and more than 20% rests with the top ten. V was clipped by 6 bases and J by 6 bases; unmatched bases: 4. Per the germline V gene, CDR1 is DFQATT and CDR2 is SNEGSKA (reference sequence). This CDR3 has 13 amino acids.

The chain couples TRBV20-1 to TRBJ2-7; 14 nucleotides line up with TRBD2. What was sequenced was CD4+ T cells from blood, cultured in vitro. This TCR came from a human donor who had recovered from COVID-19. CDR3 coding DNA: TGCAGTGCACCGGGACTAGCGGGAGTCGAGCAGTACTTC. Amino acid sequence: CSAPGLAGVEQYF.